The clone carrying this TCR beta chain was seen a few times. Antigen: not known. Sequencing targeted expressed TCRB transcripts, as all isolated RNA had been reverse transcribed. Each sample of naive, central memory or regulatory T cells had, on average, about 3.57 million reads. The assay was immunoSEQ multiplex PCR, and TCRdb's table has in-frame clones only and misses some. The table has 640,000 or so clones, about an eighth seen once. This sample was taken from a study of beta chain features in type 1 diabetes. Findings and limits, study-wide: Researchers report that Type 1 diabetes patients had moderately but significantly shorter TCRB CDR3s across all four CD4+ subsets.

The receptor was derived from a young man with type 1 diabetes. Specimen: naive CD4+ T cells from blood.

CDR3 residues: CASSRPAPARDTQYF. The CDR3, as DNA: TGTGCCAGCAGTCGCCCCGCGCCCGCCCGAGATACGCAGTATTTT. The chain recombines TRBV6-5 with TRBJ2-3; D ambiguous. Germline V gene data show CDR1 as MNHEY and CDR2 as SVGAGI. Trimming pared 5 bases from V and 5 bases from J, leaving 17 bases between. The CDR3 sequence is 15 residues long.